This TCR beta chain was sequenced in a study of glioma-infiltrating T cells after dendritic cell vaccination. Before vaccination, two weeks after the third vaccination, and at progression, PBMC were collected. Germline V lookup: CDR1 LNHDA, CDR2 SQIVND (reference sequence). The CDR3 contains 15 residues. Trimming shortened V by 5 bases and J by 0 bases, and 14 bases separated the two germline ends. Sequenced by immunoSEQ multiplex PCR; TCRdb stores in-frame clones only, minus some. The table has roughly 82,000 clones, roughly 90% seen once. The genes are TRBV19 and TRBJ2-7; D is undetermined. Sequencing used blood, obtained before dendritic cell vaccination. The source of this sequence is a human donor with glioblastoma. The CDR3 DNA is TGTGCCAGTAGTGAGACTCTGGAAGGCTCCTACGAGCAGTACTTC. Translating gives CASSETLEGSYEQYF.